This T cell receptor beta chain was found in a study of control samples from healthy donors and cancer patients. TCRdb keeps only in-frame clones here, not all; method: immunoSEQ multiplex PCR. The sample holds 130,000 to 150,000 clones; 91% are singletons and the top ten take about 3%. V dropped 6 bases and J dropped 5; count of bases not matched to a gene: 12. The germline CDR1 and CDR2 sequences are SNHLY and FYNNEI. The CDR3 is 15 amino acids. Sequencing was carried out using blood. The chain combines TRBV2 with TRBJ1-2; 7 nucleotides line up with TRBD1. The receptor was derived from a man aged 25-40 years in good health. CDR3 region: CASRAGLGGGYGYTF. The CDR3 region has the DNA TGTGCCAGCAGGGCCGGATTAGGGGGCGGGTATGGCTACACCTTC.